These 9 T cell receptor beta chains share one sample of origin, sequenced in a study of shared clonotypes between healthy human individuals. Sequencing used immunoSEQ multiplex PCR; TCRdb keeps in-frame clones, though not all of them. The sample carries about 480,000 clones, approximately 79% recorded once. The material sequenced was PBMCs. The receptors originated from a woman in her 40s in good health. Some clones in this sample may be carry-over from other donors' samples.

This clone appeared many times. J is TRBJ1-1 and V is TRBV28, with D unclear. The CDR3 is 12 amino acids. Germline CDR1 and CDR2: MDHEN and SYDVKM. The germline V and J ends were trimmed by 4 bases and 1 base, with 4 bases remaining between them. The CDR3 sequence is CASSWENTEAFF. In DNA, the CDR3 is TGTGCCAGCAGTTGGGAGAACACTGAAGCTTTCTTT.

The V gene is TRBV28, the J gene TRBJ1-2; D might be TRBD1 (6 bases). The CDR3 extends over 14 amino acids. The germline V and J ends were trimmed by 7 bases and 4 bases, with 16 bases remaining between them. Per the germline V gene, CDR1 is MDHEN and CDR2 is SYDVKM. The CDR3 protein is CASTPPTGAYGYTF. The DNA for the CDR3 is TGTGCCAGCACCCCCCCGACAGGAGCCTATGGCTACACCTTC.

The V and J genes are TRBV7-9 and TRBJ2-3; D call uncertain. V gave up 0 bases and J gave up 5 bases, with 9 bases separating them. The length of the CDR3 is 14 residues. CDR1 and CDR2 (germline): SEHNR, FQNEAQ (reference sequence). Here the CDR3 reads CASSLALGGDTQYF. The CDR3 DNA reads TGTGCCAGCAGCTTAGCGCTGGGTGGAGATACGCAGTATTTT.

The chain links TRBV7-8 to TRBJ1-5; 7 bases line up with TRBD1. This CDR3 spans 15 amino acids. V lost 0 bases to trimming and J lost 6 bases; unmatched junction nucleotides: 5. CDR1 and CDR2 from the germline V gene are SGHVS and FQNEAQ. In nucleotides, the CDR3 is TGTGCCAGCAGCTTAGCCAGGGGGAATAGTCAGCCCCAGCATTTT. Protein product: CASSLARGNSQPQHF.

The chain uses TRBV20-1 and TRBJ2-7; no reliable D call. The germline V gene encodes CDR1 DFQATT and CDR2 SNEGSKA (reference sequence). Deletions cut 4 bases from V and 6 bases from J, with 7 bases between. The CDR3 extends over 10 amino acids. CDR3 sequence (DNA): TGCAGTGCTATCAAAAGCGAGCAGTACTTC. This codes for CSAIKSEQYF.

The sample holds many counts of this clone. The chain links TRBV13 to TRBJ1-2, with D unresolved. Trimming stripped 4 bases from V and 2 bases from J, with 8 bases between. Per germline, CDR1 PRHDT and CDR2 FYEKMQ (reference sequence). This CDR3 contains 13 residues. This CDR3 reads CASSSSRNYGYTF. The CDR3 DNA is TGTGCCAGCAGCTCCTCAAGGAACTATGGCTACACCTTC.

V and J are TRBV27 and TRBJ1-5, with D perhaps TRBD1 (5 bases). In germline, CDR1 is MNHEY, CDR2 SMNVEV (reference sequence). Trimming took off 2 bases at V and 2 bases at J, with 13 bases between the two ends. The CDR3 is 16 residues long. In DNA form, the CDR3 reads TGTGCCAGCAGTTTACTTAGGGGTGGGCGCAATCAGCCCCAGCATTTT. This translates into CASSLLRGGRNQPQHF.

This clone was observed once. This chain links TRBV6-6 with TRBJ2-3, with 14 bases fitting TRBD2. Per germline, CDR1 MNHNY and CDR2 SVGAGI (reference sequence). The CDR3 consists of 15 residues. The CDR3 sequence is CATRGGLAGANTQYF. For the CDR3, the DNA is TGTGCGACCAGGGGGGGACTAGCGGGAGCGAATACGCAGTATTTT.

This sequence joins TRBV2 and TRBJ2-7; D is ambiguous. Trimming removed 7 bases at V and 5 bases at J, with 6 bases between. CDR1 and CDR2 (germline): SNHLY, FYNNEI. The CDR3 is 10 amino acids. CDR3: CASKTHEQYF. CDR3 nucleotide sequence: TGTGCCAGCAAAACACACGAGCAGTACTTC.